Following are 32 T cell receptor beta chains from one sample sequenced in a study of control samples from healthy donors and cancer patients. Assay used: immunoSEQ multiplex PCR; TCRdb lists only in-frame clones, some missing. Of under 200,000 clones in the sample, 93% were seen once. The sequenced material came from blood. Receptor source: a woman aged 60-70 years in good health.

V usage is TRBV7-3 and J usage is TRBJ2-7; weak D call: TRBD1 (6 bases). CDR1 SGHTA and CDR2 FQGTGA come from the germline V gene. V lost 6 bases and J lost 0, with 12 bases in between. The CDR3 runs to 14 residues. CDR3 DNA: TGTGCCAGCAGTCCGGACAGAAACTCCTACGAGCAGTACTTC. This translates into CASSPDRNSYEQYF.

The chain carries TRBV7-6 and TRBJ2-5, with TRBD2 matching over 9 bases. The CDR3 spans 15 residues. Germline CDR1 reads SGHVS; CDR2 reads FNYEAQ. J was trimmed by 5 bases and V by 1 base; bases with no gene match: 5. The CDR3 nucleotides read TGTGCCAGCAGCTTAGATGCGGGGGGGCAGGAGACCCAGTACTTC. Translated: CASSLDAGGQETQYF.

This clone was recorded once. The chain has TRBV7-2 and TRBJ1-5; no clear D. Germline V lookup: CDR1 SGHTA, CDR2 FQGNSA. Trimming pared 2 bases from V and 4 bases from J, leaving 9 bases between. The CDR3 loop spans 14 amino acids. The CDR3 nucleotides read TGTGCCAGCAGCTTATCAGGAGTGAATCAGCCCCAGCATTTT. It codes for CASSLSGVNQPQHF. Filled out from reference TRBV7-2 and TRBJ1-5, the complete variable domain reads GAGVSQSPSNKVTEKGKDVELRCDPISGHTALYWYRQSLGQGLEFLIYFQGNSAPDKSGLPSDRFSAERTGGSVSTLTIQRTQQEDSAVYLCASSLSGVNQPQHFGDGTRLSIL.

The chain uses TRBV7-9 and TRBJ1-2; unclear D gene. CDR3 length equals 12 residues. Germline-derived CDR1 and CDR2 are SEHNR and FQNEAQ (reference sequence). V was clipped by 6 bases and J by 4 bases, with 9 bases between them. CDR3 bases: TGTGCCAGCAGTGGGGAATCCTATGGCTACACCTTC. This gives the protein CASSGESYGYTF.

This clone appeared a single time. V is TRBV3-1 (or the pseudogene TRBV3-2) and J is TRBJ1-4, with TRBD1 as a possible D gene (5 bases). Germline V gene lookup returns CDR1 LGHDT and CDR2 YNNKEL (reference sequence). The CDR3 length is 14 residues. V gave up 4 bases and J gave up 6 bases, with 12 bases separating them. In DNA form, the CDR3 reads TGTGCCAGCAGCCCGGGACCGGTACATGAAAAACTGTTTTTT. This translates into CASSPGPVHEKLFF.

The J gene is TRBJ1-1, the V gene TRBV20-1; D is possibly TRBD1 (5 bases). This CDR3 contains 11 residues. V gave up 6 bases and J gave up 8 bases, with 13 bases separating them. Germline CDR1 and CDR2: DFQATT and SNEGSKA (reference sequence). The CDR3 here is CSASTVPEAFF. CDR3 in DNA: TGCAGTGCCTCGACAGTACCCGAAGCTTTCTTT.

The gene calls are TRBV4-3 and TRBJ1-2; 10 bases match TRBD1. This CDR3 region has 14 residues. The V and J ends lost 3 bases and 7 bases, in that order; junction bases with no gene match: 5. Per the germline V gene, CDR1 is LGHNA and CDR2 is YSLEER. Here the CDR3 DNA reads TGCGCCAGCAGCCAGGAGACAGGGGGCTTTGGCTACACCTTC. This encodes CASSQETGGFGYTF.

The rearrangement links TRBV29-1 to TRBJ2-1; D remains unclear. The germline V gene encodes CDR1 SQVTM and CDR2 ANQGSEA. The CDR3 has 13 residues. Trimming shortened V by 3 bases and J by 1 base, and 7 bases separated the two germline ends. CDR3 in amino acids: CSVEERSYNEQFF. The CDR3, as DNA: TGCAGCGTTGAGGAGCGATCCTACAATGAGCAGTTCTTC.

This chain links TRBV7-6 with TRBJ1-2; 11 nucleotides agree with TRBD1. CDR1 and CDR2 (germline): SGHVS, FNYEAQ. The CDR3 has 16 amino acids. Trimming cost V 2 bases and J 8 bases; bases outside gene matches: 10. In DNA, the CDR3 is TGTGCCAGCAGCTTATCTGGGACAGGGGGAACGGAAGGCTACACCTTC. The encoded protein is CASSLSGTGGTEGYTF.

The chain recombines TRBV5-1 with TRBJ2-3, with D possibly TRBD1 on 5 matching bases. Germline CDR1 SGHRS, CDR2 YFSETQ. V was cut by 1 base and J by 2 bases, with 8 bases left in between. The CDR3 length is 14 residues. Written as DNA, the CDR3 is TGCGCCAGCAGCTTGCAGGACAACACAGATACGCAGTATTTT. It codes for CASSLQDNTDTQYF.

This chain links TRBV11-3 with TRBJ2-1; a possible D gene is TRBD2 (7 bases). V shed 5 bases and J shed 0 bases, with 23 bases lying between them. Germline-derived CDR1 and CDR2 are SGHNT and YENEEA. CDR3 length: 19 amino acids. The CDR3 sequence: CASSPPPLAGASSYNEQFF. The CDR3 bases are TGTGCCAGCAGCCCCCCTCCCTTGGCGGGGGCTAGCTCCTACAATGAGCAGTTCTTC.

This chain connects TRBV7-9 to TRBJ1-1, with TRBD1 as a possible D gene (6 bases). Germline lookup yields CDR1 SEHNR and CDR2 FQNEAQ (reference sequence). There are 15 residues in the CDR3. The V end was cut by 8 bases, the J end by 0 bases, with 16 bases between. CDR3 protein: CASQGNRALNTEAFF. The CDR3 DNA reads TGTGCCAGCCAGGGGAACAGGGCATTGAACACTGAAGCTTTCTTT.

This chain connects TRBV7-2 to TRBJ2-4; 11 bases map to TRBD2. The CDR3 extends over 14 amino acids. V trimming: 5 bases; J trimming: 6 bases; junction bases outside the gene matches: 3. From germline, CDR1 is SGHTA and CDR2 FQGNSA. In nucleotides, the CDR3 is TGTGCCAGCAGCCCCGGGACTAGCGGAAACATTCAGTACTTC. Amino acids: CASSPGTSGNIQYF.

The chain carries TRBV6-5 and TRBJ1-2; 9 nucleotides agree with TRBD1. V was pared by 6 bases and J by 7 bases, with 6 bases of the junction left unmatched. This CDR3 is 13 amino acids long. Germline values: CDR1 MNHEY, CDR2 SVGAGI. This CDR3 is CASRGTGLFGYTF. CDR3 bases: TGTGCCAGCAGAGGGACAGGGCTTTTTGGCTACACCTTC.

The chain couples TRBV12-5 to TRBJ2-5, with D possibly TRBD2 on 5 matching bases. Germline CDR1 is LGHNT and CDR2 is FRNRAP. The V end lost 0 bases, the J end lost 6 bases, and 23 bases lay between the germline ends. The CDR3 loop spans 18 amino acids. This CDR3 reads CASGLVPLPAGSGKTQYF. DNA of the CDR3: TGTGCTAGTGGTTTGGTACCCCTACCGGCTGGGTCGGGGAAGACCCAGTACTTC.

The CDR3 DNA follows: TGTGCCAGCATTCGCAGGGATGGAAACACCATATATTTT. This gives the protein CASIRRDGNTIYF. The chain has TRBV6-5 and TRBJ1-3; TRBD1 might be the D (5 bases). CDR1 and CDR2 from the germline V gene are MNHEY and SVGAGI. V lost 7 bases, J lost 3 bases, and 10 bases lay in between. The CDR3 is made up of 13 amino acids.

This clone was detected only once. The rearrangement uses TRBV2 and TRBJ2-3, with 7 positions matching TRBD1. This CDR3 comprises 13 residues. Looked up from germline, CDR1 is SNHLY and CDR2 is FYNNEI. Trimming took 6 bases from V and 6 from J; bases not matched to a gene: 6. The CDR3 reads CASRGDSTDTQYF. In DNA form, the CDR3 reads TGTGCCAGCAGGGGGGACAGTACCGATACGCAGTATTTT.

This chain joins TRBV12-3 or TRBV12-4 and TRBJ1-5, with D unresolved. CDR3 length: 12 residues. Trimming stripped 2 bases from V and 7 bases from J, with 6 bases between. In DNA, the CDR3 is TGTGCCAGCAGTTTAACAGACCAGCCCCAGCATTTT. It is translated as CASSLTDQPQHF.

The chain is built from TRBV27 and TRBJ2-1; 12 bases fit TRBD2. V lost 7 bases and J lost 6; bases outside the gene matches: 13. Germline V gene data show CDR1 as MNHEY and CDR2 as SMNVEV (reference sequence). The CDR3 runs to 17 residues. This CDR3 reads CASTKGSLAGGVNEQFF. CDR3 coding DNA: TGTGCCAGCACCAAAGGGTCACTAGCGGGGGGTGTCAATGAGCAGTTCTTC.

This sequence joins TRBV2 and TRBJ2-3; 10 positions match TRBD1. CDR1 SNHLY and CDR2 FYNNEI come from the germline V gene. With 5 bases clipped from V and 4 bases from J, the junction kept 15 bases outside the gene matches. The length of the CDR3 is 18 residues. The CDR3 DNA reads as TGTGCCAGCAGTTCGGGACAGGGGCTATTAGTTCGGGCAGATACGCAGTATTTT. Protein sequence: CASSSGQGLLVRADTQYF.

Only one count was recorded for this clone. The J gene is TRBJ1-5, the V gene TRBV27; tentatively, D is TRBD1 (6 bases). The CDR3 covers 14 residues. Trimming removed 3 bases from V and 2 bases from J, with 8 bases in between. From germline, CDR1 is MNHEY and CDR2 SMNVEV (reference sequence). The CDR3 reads CASSLEGGNQPQHF. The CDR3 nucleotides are TGTGCCAGCAGTTTGGAGGGGGGCAATCAGCCCCAGCATTTT.

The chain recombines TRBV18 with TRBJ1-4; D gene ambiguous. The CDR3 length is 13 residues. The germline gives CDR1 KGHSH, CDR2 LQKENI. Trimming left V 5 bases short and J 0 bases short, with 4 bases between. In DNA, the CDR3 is TGTGCCAGCTCAGAACCAACTAATGAAAAACTGTTTTTT. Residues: CASSEPTNEKLFF. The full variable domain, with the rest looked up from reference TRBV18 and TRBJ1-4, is NAGVMQNPRHLVRRRGQEARLRCSPMKGHSHVYWYRQLPEEGLKFMVYLQKENIIDESGMPKERFSAEFPKEGPSILRIQQVVRGDSAAYFCASSEPTNEKLFFGSGTQLSVL.

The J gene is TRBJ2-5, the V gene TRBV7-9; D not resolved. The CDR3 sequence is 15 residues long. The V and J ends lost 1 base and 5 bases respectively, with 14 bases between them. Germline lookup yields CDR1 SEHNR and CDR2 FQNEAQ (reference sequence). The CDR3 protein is CASSLVGQASETQYF. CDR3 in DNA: TGTGCCAGCAGCTTAGTCGGGCAGGCCTCTGAGACCCAGTACTTC.

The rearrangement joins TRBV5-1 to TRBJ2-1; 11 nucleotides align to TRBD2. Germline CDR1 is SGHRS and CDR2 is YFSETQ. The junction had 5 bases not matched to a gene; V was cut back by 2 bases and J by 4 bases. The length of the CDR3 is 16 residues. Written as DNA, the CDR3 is TGCGCCAGCAGCTTTTCCGGGACTAGCGGATACAATGAGCAGTTCTTC. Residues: CASSFSGTSGYNEQFF.

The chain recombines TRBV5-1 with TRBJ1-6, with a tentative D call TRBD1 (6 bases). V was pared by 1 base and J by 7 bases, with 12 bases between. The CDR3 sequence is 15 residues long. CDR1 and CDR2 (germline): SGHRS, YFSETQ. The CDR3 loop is CASSLSQGGNSPLHF. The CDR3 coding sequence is TGCGCCAGCAGCTTGTCACAGGGCGGGAATTCACCCCTCCACTTT.

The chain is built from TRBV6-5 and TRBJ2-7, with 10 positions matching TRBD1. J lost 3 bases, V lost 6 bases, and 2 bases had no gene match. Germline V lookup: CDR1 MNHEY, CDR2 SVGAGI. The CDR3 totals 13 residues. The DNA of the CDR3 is TGTGCCAGCAGGGGACAGGGGAACTACGAGCAGTACTTC. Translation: CASRGQGNYEQYF.

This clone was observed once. CDR3 nucleotides: TGTGCCAGCAGCTTAGTCGCGACCGAGTCATCCTATGGCTACACCTTC. As protein: CASSLVATESSYGYTF. The chain uses TRBV7-9 and TRBJ1-2; no firm D call. Looked up from germline, CDR1 is SEHNR and CDR2 is FQNEAQ (reference sequence). The germline V and J ends were trimmed by 1 base and 4 bases, with 16 bases remaining between them. The CDR3 contains 16 residues.

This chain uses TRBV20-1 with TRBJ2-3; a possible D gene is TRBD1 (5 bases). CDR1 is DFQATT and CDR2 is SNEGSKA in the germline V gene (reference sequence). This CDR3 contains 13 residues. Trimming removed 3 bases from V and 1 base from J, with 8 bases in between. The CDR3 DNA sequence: TGCAGTGCTAGTGAAGGGGGCACAGATACGCAGTATTTT. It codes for CSASEGGTDTQYF.

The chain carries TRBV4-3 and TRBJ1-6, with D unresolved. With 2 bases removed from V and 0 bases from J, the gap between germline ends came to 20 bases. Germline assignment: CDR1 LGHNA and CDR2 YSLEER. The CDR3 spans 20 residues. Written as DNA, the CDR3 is TGCGCCAGCAGCCAATGGTACAGCACTGCCGGAAGCTCCTATAATTCACCCCTCCACTTT. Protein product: CASSQWYSTAGSSYNSPLHF.

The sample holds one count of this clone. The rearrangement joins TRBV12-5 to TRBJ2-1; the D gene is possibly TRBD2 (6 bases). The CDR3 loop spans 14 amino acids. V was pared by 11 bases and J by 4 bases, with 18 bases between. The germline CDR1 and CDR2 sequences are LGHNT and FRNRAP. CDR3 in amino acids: CAFYQGLQYNEQFF. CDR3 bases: TGTGCTTTCTACCAGGGACTCCAGTACAATGAGCAGTTCTTC.

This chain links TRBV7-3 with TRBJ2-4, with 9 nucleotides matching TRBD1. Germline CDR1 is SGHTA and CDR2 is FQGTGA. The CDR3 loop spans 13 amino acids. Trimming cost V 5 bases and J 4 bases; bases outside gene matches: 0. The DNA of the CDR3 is TGTGCCAGCAGCGGGACAGGGAAAAACATTCAGTACTTC. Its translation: CASSGTGKNIQYF. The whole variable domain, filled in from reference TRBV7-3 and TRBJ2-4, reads GAGVSQTPSNKVTEKGKYVELRCDPISGHTALYWYRQSLGQGPEFLIYFQGTGAADDSGLPNDRFFAVRPEGSVSTLKIQRTERGDSAVYLCASSGTGKNIQYFGAGTRLSVL.

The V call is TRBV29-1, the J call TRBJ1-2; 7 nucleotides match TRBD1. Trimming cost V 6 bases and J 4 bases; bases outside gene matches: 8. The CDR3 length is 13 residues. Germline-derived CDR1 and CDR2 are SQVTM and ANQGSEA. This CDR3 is CSVGVGQTYGYTF. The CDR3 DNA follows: TGCAGCGTGGGGGTGGGACAGACCTATGGCTACACCTTC.